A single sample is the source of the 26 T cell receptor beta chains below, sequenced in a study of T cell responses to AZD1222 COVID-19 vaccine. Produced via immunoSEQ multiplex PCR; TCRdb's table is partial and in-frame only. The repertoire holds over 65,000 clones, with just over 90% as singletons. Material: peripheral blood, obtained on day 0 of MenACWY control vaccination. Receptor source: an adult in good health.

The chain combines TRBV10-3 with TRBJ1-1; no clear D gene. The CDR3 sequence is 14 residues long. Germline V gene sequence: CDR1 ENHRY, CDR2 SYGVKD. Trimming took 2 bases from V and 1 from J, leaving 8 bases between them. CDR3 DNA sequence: TGTGCCATCAGTGAGGGCGGACCGAACACTGAAGCTTTCTTT. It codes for CAISEGGPNTEAFF.

The CDR3 DNA reads as TGTGCCAGCAGCCCAGGACAGTTTGTTGCAGATACGCAGTATTTT. Encoded protein: CASSPGQFVADTQYF. V is TRBV7-9 and J is TRBJ2-3, with D perhaps TRBD1 (6 bases). Trimming removed 5 bases at V and 4 bases at J, with 16 bases between. CDR3 length: 15 amino acids. Germline V gene lookup returns CDR1 SEHNR and CDR2 FQNEAQ (reference sequence).

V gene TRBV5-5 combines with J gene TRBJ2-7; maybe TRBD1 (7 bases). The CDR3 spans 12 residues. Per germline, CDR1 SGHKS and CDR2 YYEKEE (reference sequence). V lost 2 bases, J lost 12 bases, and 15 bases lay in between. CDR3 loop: CASSFGQEGRYF. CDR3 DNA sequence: TGTGCCAGCAGCTTCGGACAGGAGGGGAGGTACTTC. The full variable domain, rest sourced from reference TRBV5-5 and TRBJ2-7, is DAGVTQSPTHLIKTRGQQVTLRCSPISGHKSVSWYQQVLGQGPQFIFQYYEKEERGRGNFPDRFSARQFPNYSSELNVNALLLGDSALYLCASSFGQEGRYFGPGTRLTVT.

DNA for the CDR3: TGTGCCACCAGCAGAGATGTGGGGATGGGTGAAGCTTTCTTT. Amino acid sequence: CATSRDVGMGEAFF. The chain uses TRBV15 and TRBJ1-1; D gene ambiguous. The CDR3 is 14 amino acids. The V end lost 0 bases, the J end lost 7 bases, and 12 bases lay between the germline ends. Looked up from germline, CDR1 is LNHNV and CDR2 is YYDKDF (reference sequence).

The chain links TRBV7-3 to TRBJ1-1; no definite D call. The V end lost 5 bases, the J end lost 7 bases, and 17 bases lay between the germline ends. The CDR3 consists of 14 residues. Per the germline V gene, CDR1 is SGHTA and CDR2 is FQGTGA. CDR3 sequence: CASSRGPEGGEAFF. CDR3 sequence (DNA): TGTGCCAGCAGCCGTGGACCAGAGGGTGGTGAAGCTTTCTTT. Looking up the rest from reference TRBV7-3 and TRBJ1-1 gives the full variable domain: GAGVSQTPSNKVTEKGKYVELRCDPISGHTALYWYRQSLGQGPEFLIYFQGTGAADDSGLPNDRFFAVRPEGSVSTLKIQRTERGDSAVYLCASSRGPEGGEAFFGQGTRLTVV.

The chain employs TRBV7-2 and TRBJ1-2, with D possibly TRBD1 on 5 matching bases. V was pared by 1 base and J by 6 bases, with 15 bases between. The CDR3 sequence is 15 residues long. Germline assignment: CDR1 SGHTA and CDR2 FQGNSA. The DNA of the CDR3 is TGTGCCAGCAGCTTAGTCTGGGGCTTGTATGATGGCTACACCTTC. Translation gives CASSLVWGLYDGYTF.

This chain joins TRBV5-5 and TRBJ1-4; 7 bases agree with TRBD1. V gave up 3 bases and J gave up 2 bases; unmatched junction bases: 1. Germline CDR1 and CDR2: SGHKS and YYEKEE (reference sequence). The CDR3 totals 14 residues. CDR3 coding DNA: TGTGCCAGCAGCTCGGGACAGACTAATGAAAAACTGTTTTTT. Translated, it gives CASSSGQTNEKLFF.

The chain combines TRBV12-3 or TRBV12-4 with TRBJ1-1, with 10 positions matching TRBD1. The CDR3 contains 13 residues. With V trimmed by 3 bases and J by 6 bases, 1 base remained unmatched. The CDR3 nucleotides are TGTGCCAGCAGTTTGGGACAGGGGCCTGAAGCTTTCTTT. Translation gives CASSLGQGPEAFF.

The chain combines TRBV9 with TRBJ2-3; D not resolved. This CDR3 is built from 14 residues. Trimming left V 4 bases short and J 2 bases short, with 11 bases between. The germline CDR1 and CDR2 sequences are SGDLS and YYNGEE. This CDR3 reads CASSPRSNTDTQYF. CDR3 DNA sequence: TGTGCCAGCAGCCCCCGGAGCAACACAGATACGCAGTATTTT.

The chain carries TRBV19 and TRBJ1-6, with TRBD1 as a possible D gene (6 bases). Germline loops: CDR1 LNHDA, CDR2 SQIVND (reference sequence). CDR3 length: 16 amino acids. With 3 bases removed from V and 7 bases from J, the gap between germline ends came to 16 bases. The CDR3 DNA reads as TGTGCCAGTAGTATGGTCAGGGGTGGCCAAAATTCACCCCTCCACTTT. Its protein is CASSMVRGGQNSPLHF.

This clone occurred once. Here the CDR3 DNA reads TGCAGCGTCTGGACGGAATACAATGAGCAGTTCTTC. Its protein product is CSVWTEYNEQFF. This chain links TRBV29-1 with TRBJ2-1, with no clear D. V lost 6 bases and J lost 4, with 10 bases in between. Germline V gives CDR1 SQVTM, CDR2 ANQGSEA. The CDR3 runs to 12 residues.

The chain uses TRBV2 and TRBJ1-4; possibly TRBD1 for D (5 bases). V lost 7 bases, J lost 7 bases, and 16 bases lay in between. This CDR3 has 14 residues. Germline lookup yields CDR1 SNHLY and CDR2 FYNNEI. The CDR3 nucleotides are TGTGCCAGCATCCCCGGTCGGGGGAGTGAAAAACTGTTTTTT. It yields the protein CASIPGRGSEKLFF. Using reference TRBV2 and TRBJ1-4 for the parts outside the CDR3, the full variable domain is EPEVTQTPSHQVTQMGQEVILRCVPISNHLYFYWYRQILGQKVEFLVSFYNNEISEKSEIFDDQFSVERPDGSNFTLKIRSTKLEDSAMYFCASIPGRGSEKLFFGSGTQLSVL.

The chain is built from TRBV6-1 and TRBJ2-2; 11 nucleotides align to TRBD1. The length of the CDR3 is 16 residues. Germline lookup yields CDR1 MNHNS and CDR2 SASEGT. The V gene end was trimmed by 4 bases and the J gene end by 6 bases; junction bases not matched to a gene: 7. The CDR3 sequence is CASSGGQGASAGELFF. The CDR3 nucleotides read TGTGCCAGCAGTGGTGGACAGGGGGCTAGTGCCGGGGAGCTGTTTTTT.

The CDR3 DNA is TGTGCCAGCGATAAGATCGGGGGGGCCACCGGGGAGCTGTTTTTT. Its translation: CASDKIGGATGELFF. J is TRBJ2-2 and V is TRBV2; 8 nucleotides match TRBD2. The CDR3 contains 15 residues. J gave up 4 bases and V 8 bases, and 9 bases lay outside the gene matches. CDR1 is SNHLY and CDR2 is FYNNEI in the germline V gene.

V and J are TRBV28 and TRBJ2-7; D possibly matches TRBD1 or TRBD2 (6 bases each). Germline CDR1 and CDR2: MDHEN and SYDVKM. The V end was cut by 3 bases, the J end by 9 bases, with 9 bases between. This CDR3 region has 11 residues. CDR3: CASSLRGAQYF. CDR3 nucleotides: TGTGCCAGCAGTTTGAGGGGGGCGCAGTACTTC.

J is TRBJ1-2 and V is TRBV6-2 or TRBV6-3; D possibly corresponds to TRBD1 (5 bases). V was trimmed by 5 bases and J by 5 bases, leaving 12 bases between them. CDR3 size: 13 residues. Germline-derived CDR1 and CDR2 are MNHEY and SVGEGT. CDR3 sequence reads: CASSPQGLYGYTF. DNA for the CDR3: TGTGCCAGCAGTCCCCAGGGCCTGTATGGCTACACCTTC.

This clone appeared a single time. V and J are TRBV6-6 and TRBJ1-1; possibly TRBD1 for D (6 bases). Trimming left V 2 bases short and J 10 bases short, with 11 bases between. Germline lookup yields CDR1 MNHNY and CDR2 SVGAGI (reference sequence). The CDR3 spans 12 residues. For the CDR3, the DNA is TGTGCCAGCAGTTACAGGGGGGAGACAGCTTTCTTT. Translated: CASSYRGETAFF.

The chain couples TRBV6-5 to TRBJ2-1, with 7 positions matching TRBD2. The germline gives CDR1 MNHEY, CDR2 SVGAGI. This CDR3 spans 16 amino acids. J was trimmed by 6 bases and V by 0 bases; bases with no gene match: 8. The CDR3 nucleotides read TGTGCCAGCAGTTACTCGGGGACTATGAATGGCAATGAGCAGTTCTTC. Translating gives CASSYSGTMNGNEQFF.

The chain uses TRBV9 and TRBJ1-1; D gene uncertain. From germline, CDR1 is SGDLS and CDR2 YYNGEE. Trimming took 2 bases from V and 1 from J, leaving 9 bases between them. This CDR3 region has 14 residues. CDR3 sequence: CASSVLDSNTEAFF. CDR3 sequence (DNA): TGTGCCAGCAGCGTCTTGGACTCGAACACTGAAGCTTTCTTT.

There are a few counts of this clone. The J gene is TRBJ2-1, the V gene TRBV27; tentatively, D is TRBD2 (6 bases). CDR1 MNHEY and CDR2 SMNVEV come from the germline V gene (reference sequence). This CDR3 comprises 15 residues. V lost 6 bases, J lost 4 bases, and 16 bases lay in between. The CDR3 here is CASRAGGTIYNEQFF. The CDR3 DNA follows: TGTGCCAGCAGAGCCGGGGGAACCATATACAATGAGCAGTTCTTC.

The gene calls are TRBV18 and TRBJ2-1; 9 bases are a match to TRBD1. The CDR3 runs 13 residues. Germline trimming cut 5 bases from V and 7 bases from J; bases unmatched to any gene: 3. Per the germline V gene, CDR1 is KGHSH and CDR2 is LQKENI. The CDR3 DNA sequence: TGTGCCAGCTCAACGACAGGGGGGAATGAGCAGTTCTTC. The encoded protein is CASSTTGGNEQFF.

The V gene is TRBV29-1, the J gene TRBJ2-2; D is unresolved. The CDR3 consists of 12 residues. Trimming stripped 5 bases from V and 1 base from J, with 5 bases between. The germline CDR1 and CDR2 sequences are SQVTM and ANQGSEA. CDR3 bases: TGCAGCGTTAGTGTGAACACCGGGGAGCTGTTTTTT. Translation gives CSVSVNTGELFF.

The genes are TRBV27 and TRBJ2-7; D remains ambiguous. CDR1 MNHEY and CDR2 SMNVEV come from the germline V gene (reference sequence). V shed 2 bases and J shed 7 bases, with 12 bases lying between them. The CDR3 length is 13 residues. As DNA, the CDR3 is TGTGCCAGCAGTTTACTATCTACGAGTGAGCAGTACTTC. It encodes CASSLLSTSEQYF.

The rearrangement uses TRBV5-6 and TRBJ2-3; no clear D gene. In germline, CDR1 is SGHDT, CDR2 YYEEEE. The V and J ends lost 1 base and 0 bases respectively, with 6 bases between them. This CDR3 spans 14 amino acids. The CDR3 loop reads CASSLSPSTDTQYF. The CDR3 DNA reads TGTGCCAGCAGCTTGTCTCCTAGCACAGATACGCAGTATTTT.

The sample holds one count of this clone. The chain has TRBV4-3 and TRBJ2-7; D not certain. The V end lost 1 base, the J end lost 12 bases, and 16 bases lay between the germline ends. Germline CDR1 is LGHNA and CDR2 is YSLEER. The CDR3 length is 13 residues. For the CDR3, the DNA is TGCGCCAGCAGCCAAGTAGGTACGCAGGTTTGGTACTTC. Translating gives CASSQVGTQVWYF.

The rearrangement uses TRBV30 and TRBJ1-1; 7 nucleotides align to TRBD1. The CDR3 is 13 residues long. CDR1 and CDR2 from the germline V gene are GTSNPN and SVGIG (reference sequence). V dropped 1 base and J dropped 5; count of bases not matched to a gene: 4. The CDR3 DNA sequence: TGTGCCTGGAGTGCGAAACAGGGGACTGAAGCTTTCTTT. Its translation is CAWSAKQGTEAFF.